The 10 T cell receptor beta chains presented below share a single source sample, sequenced in a study of blood T cell repertoires in COVID-19. Sequencing used immunoSEQ multiplex PCR; TCRdb keeps in-frame clones, though not all of them. The sample has 200,000 to 300,000 clones, 84% seen once. Sequenced material: peripheral blood. The receptor source for this set is a man aged 55 to 70 with acute or convalescent COVID-19.

The chain recombines TRBV6-1 with TRBJ1-1, with no clear D. V was trimmed by 2 bases and J by 10 bases, leaving 14 bases between them. Germline V gene lookup returns CDR1 MNHNS and CDR2 SASEGT. The CDR3 is made up of 13 amino acids. CDR3 DNA sequence: TGTGCCAGCAGTGAAAGTGGCTTAACGGGAGCTTTCTTT. Encoded protein: CASSESGLTGAFF.

The chain couples TRBV7-6 to TRBJ2-2; 12 bases line up with TRBD2. Trimming at V came to 5 bases and at J to 5 bases, leaving 6 bases not matched to a gene. The germline gives CDR1 SGHVS, CDR2 FNYEAQ. The CDR3 is 16 amino acids. CDR3 nucleotide sequence: TGTGCCAGCAGCCCGCGGCTAGCGGGAGGGACCGGGGAGCTGTTTTTT. Encoded protein: CASSPRLAGGTGELFF.

This clone was detected once. The chain joins TRBV7-3 to TRBJ2-3, with D tentatively TRBD1 (5 bases). Per the germline V gene, CDR1 is SGHTA and CDR2 is FQGTGA. This CDR3 spans 14 amino acids. V was cut by 2 bases and J by 4 bases, with 10 bases left in between. As DNA, the CDR3 is TGTGCCAGCAGCTTAGGGGCAATAGCAGATACGCAGTATTTT. As protein: CASSLGAIADTQYF.

This sequence joins TRBV4-1 and TRBJ2-6; tentatively, D is TRBD2 (5 bases). Germline V gene sequence: CDR1 MGHRA, CDR2 YSYEKL. The CDR3 has 14 residues. Trimming shortened V by 3 bases and J by 4 bases, and 7 bases separated the two germline ends. The CDR3 nucleotides are TGCGCCAGCAGCCACGGAGGAGGGGCCAACGTCCTGACTTTC. Its protein product is CASSHGGGANVLTF.

V is TRBV18 and J is TRBJ1-2, with 9 nucleotides matching TRBD1. Trimming took 5 bases from V and 4 from J; bases not matched to a gene: 8. The germline CDR1 and CDR2 sequences are KGHSH and LQKENI. CDR3 length: 15 amino acids. The DNA for the CDR3 is TGTGCCAGCTCAGAAATACAGGGGGCCCCCTATGGCTACACCTTC. It yields the protein CASSEIQGAPYGYTF.

This chain connects TRBV6-4 to TRBJ1-5; D might be TRBD1 (5 bases). Between the trimmed V and J ends, which lost 9 bases and 0 bases, there was a span of 9 bases. CDR3 length equals 13 residues. The germline CDR1 and CDR2 sequences are MRHNA and SNTAGT. The CDR3, as DNA: TGTGCCAGGAGACAGCATAGCAATCAGCCCCAGCATTTT. This codes for CARRQHSNQPQHF.

The chain employs TRBV18 and TRBJ1-1; D remains ambiguous. Trimming stripped 7 bases from V and 4 bases from J, with 16 bases between. Per the germline V gene, CDR1 is KGHSH and CDR2 is LQKENI. This CDR3 is 14 amino acids long. The CDR3 DNA sequence: TGTGCCAGCTTCGGGGAGCTTTTAACCACTGAAGCTTTCTTT. Residues: CASFGELLTTEAFF. The whole variable domain, filled in from reference TRBV18 and TRBJ1-1, reads NAGVMQNPRHLVRRRGQEARLRCSPMKGHSHVYWYRQLPEEGLKFMVYLQKENIIDESGMPKERFSAEFPKEGPSILRIQQVVRGDSAAYFCASFGELLTTEAFFGQGTRLTVV.

To note about this clone: One junction end disagrees with the germline gene, perhaps due to a read error. The DNA for the CDR3 is TGTGCTAGCAGCCCCAATACGGGGGGGAAAGAGACCCAGTACTTC. It translates to CASSPNTGGKETQYF. The chain employs TRBV7-7 and TRBJ2-5; 8 nucleotides match TRBD2. Germline assignment: CDR1 SSHAT and CDR2 FNYEAQ (reference sequence). This CDR3 has 15 amino acids.

The chain uses TRBV10-3 and TRBJ2-5; TRBD2 agrees at 14 bases. V shed 3 bases and J 3 bases; nucleotides not matched to a gene: 6. The CDR3 contains 17 residues. CDR1 is ENHRY and CDR2 is SYGVKD in the germline V gene. The CDR3 sequence: CAISEAPGLAGEETQYF. CDR3 bases: TGTGCCATCAGTGAAGCCCCGGGACTAGCGGGAGAAGAGACCCAGTACTTC.

This chain connects TRBV7-3 to TRBJ2-1; D is uncertain. The CDR3 runs to 13 residues. The V end was cut by 4 bases, the J end by 8 bases, with 12 bases between. Germline CDR1 and CDR2: SGHTA and FQGTGA. The chain's CDR3 is CASSSLWSHEQFF. As DNA, the CDR3 is TGTGCCAGCAGCTCCCTTTGGAGCCATGAGCAGTTCTTC. Together with reference TRBV7-3 and TRBJ2-1, the CDR3 gives the full variable domain: GAGVSQTPSNKVTEKGKYVELRCDPISGHTALYWYRQSLGQGPEFLIYFQGTGAADDSGLPNDRFFAVRPEGSVSTLKIQRTERGDSAVYLCASSSLWSHEQFFGPGTRLTVL.